This T cell receptor (beta chain) was identified during a study of T cell repertoires in cytomegalovirus infection. Study-level information: Recently identified HLA-C-restricted and well-studied HLA-B-restricted CMV epitopes were used.

V was pared by 2 bases and J by 7 bases, with 7 bases of the junction left unmatched. In germline, CDR1 is SGHTA, CDR2 FQGNSA. The CDR3 consists of 15 residues. Study-wide results and limits: HLA-C-restricted TCR beta clonotypes specific for CMV led the ex vivo response.

A single record per CDR3 protein comes from TCRdb applying MiXCR to the reads. This sample yields some 590,000 distinct CDR3 sequences, of which around 40% are seen a single time; around 46% belongs to the top ten. Concerning this clonotype: Its antigen is unidentified.

The sequences come from cultured PBMCs, collected from culture after CMV antigen stimulation. V gene TRBV7-2 combines with J gene TRBJ2-1; TRBD2 matches 8 bases. The sequence was obtained from a human donor in good health (CMV status not recorded). Some clones in this sample may be carry-over from other donors' samples. The CDR3 DNA sequence: TGTGCCAGCAGCTTAACCGGGGGGGCCTTAAATGAGCAGTTCTTC. Translating it yields CASSLTGGALNEQFF.